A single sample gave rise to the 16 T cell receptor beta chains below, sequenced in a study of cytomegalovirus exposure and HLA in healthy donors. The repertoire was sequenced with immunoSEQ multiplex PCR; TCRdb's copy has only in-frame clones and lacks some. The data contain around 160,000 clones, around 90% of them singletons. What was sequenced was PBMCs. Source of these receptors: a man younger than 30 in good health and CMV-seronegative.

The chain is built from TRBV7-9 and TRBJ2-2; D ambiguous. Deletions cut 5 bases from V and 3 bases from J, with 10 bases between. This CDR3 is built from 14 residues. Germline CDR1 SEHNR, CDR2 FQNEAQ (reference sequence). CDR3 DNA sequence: TGTGCCAGCAGCCTGACTGGAGACACCGGGGAGCTGTTTTTT. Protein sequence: CASSLTGDTGELFF.

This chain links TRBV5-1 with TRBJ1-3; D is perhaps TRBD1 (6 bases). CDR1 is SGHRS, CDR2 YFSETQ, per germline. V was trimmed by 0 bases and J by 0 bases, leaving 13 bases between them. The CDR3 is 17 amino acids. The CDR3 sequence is CASSLGPAGDSGNTIYF. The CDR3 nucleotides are TGCGCCAGCAGCTTGGGCCCAGCAGGGGACTCTGGAAACACCATATATTTT.

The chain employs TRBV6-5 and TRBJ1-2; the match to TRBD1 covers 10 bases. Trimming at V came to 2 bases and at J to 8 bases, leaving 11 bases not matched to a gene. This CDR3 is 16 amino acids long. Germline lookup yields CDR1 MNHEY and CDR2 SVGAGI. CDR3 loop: CASSYLPGQGFSGYTF. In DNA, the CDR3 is TGTGCCAGCAGTTACCTACCGGGACAGGGGTTTTCGGGCTACACCTTC.

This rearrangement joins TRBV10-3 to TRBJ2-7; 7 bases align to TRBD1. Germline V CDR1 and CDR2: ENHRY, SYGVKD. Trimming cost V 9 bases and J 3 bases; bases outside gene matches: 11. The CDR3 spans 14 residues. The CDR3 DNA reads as TGTGCCATTACGACCGGGACAGATGGCTACGAGCAGTACTTC. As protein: CAITTGTDGYEQYF.

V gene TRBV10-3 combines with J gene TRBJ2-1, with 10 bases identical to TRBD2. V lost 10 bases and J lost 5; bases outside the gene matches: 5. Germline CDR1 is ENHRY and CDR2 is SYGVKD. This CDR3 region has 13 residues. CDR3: CATTSGRNNEQFF. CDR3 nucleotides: TGTGCCACGACTAGCGGGCGTAACAATGAGCAGTTCTTC.

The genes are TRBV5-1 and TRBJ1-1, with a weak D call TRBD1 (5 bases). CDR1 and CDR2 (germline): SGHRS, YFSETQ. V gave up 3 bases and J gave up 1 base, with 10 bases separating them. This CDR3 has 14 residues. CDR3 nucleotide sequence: TGCGCCAGCAGCTCGCAGACAGCGAACACTGAAGCTTTCTTT. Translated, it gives CASSSQTANTEAFF.

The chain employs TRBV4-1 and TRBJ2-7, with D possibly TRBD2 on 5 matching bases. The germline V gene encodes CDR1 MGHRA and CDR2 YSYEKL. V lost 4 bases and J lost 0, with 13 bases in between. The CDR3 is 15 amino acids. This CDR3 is CASSLLAGDSYEQYF. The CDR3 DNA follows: TGCGCCAGCAGCCTTCTGGCCGGGGACTCCTACGAGCAGTACTTC.

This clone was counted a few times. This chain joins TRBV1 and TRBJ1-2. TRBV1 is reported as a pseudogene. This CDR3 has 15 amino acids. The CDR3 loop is CTSSQVPGEYIGYTF. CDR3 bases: TGCACCAGCAGCCAAGTGCCGGGGGAATATATCGGCTACACCTTC.

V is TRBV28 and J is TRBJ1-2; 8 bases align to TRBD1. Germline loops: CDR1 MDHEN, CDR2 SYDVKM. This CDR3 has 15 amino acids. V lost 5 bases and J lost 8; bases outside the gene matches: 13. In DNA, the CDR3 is TGTGCCAGCAGTCTCCGGGACAGGAGGTTGGAGGGCTACACCTTC. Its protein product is CASSLRDRRLEGYTF.

DNA for the CDR3: TGTGCCAGTAGTATAAGGGGACTACCGAACACTGAAGCTTTCTTT. Amino acids: CASSIRGLPNTEAFF. V gene TRBV19 combines with J gene TRBJ1-1, with D possibly being TRBD1 (5 bases). Germline CDR1 LNHDA, CDR2 SQIVND (reference sequence). The CDR3 is made up of 15 amino acids. Trimming removed 2 bases at V and 1 base at J, with 11 bases between.

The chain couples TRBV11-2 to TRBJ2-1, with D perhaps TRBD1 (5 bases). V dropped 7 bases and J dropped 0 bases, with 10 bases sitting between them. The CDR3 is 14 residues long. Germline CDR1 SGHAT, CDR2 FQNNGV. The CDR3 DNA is TGTGCCAGCACCGCAGGGCGCTCCTACAATGAGCAGTTCTTC. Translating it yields CASTAGRSYNEQFF.

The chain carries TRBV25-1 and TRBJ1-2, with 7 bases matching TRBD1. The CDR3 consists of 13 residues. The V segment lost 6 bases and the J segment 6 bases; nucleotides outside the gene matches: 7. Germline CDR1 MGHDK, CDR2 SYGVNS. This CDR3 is CASRGTVGHGYTF. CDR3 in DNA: TGTGCCAGCAGGGGGACAGTGGGCCATGGCTACACCTTC.

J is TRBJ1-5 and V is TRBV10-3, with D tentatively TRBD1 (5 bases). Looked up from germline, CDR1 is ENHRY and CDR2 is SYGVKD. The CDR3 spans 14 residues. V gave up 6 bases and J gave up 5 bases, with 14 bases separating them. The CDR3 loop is CAIRLGTGDQPQHF. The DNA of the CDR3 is TGTGCCATCAGACTCGGGACGGGGGATCAGCCCCAGCATTTT.

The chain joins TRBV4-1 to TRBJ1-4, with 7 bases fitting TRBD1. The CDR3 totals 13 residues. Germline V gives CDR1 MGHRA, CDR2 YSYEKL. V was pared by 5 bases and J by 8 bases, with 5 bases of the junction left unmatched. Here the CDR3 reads CASSVGQEEKLFF. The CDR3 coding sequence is TGCGCCAGCAGCGTAGGACAGGAGGAAAAACTGTTTTTT.

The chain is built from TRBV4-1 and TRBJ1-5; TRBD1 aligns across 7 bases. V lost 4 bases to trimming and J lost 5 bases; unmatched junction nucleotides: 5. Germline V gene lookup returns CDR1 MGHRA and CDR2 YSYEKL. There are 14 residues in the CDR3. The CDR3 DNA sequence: TGCGCCAGCAGCCTGGGGACAGCTTATCAGCCCCAGCATTTT. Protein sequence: CASSLGTAYQPQHF.

CDR3 loop: CASSLGGEQPQHF. The CDR3 bases are TGCGCCAGCAGCTTGGGCGGGGAACAGCCCCAGCATTTT. This chain links TRBV5-1 with TRBJ1-5, with D hard to call. Germline V gene data show CDR1 as SGHRS and CDR2 as YFSETQ. V lost 0 bases to trimming and J lost 7 bases, with 8 bases between them. The CDR3 loop spans 13 amino acids. The variable domain in full, completed from reference TRBV5-1 and TRBJ1-5, reads KAGVTQTPRYLIKTRGQQVTLSCSPISGHRSVSWYQQTPGQGLQFLFEYFSETQRNKGNFPGRFSGRQFSNSRSEMNVSTLELGDSALYLCASSLGGEQPQHFGDGTRLSIL.